A selection of T cell receptor beta chains follows, all from one sample in a study of radiation and T cells in renal cell carcinoma. The protocol was immunoSEQ multiplex PCR, while the TCRdb copy is restricted to in-frame clones and leaves out a portion. The data show 100,000 to 150,000 clones, around 81% seen once. This material consisted of blood, taken from a patient whose treatment included radiotherapy and nephrectomy. The receptors here all came from a man aged 50 to 59 with renal cell carcinoma. The CDR3 runs from the conserved cysteine through the conserved F or W. The D gene is left open where the match is weak. Size is omitted from some rows. Given values are once, few, many or a class for expanded clones.

cdr3_aa | cdr3_nt | v_call | clone_size | d_call | j_call
CASSPGASGSRYIQYF | TGTGCCAGCAGCCCCGGGGCTAGCGGGAGCCGGTACATTCAGTACTTC | TRBV7-2 | once | TRBD2 | TRBJ2-4
CASSSRDRVPEAFF | TGTGCCAGCAGCTCACGAGACAGGGTTCCTGAAGCTTTCTTT | TRBV5-6 | few | TRBD1 | TRBJ1-1
CAISESRQWDSGGYTF | TGTGCCATCAGTGAGTCGAGACAGTGGGATTCTGGGGGCTACACCTTC | TRBV10-3 | - | - | TRBJ1-2
CASSFSSGRFTDTQYF | TGTGCCAGCAGCTTTTCTAGCGGGAGGTTCACAGATACGCAGTATTTT | TRBV7-8 | few | TRBD2 | TRBJ2-3
CASSYMDIRSNEQFF | TGTGCCAGCAGTTACATGGACATTCGGTCCAATGAGCAGTTCTTC | TRBV6-5 | - | - | TRBJ2-1
CASSSQPGLGEYEQYF | TGCGCCAGCAGCTCGCAACCGGGACTAGGGGAGTACGAGCAGTACTTC | TRBV5-1 | - | TRBD2 | TRBJ2-7
CAWSGPSNYGYTF | TGTGCCTGGTCAGGCCCTTCTAACTATGGCTACACCTTC | TRBV30 | - | - | TRBJ1-2
CASSPGQGVSEQYF | TGCGCCAGCAGCCCGGGACAGGGGGTGTCCGAGCAGTACTTC | TRBV5-1 | once | TRBD1 | TRBJ2-7
CASSLVAGAQMNTEAFF | TGTGCCAGCAGCTTAGTGGCAGGCGCGCAAATGAACACTGAAGCTTTCTTT | TRBV7-2 | - | - | TRBJ1-1
CASSRDSRNGYTF | TGTGCCAGCAGTCGGGACTCGCGGAATGGCTACACCTTC | TRBV2 | - | - | TRBJ1-2
CASSRSLNYGYTF | TGTGCCAGTAGTCGTTCCCTAAACTATGGCTACACCTTC | TRBV19 | - | - | TRBJ1-2
CASSFLGNNEQFF | TGTGCCAGCAGCTTTTTAGGGAACAATGAGCAGTTCTTC | TRBV5-8 | - | - | TRBJ2-1
CATSTVGTAAIRGYTF | TGTGCCACCAGCACAGTGGGGACAGCCGCGATCCGTGGCTACACCTTC | TRBV15 | once | TRBD1 | TRBJ1-2
CASSYGTSSADTQYF | TGTGCCAGCAGTTACGGTACTAGTTCGGCAGATACGCAGTATTTT | TRBV6-5 | - | - | TRBJ2-3
CASAWGSVYEQYF | TGCGCCAGCGCTTGGGGTAGCGTCTACGAGCAGTACTTC | TRBV5-1 | once | - | TRBJ2-7
CASSLGTHQETQYF | TGTGCCAGCAGCTTGGGGACCCACCAAGAGACCCAGTACTTC | TRBV5-5 | - | - | TRBJ2-5
CASRVAGGPPNEQFF | TGTGCCAGCAGGGTAGCGGGAGGGCCGCCTAATGAGCAGTTCTTC | TRBV4-2 | - | TRBD2 | TRBJ2-1
CASGLLSSYNEQFF | TGTGCCAGCGGACTCTTGAGCTCCTACAATGAGCAGTTCTTC | TRBV6-1 | - | - | TRBJ2-1
CASSIFPGEETQYF | TGTGCCAGTAGTATTTTCCCCGGTGAAGAGACCCAGTACTTC | TRBV19 | - | - | TRBJ2-5
CAISGLQGGGYTF | TGTGCCATCAGTGGATTACAGGGAGGCGGCTACACCTTC | TRBV10-3 | - | - | TRBJ1-2
CASSQGVRHTGELFF | TGCGCCAGCAGCCAAGGTGTAAGACACACCGGGGAGCTGTTTTTT | TRBV4-1 | once | - | TRBJ2-2
CASSLARGSYGYGYTF | TGTGCCAGCAGCTTAGCCAGGGGGTCTTATGGCTATGGCTACACCTTC | TRBV7-2 | once | TRBD1 | TRBJ1-2
CASSPGPGQTYEQYF | TGTGCCAGCAGCCCCGGACCGGGACAAACCTACGAGCAGTACTTC | TRBV7-3 | - | - | TRBJ2-7
CASSQDIVGTSGSLTQYF | TGCGCCAGCAGCCAAGATATCGTCGGGACTAGCGGTTCACTTACGCAGTATTTT | TRBV4-1 | - | TRBD2 | TRBJ2-3